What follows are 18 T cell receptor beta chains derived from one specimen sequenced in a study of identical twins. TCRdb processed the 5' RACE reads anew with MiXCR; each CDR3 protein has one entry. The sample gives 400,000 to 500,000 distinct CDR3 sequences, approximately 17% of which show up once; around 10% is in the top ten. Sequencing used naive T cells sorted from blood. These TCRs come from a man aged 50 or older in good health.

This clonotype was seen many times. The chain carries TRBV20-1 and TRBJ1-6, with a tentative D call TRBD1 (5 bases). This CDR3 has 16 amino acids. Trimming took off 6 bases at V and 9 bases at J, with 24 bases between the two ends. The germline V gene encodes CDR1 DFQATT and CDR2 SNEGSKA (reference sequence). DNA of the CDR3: TGCAGTGCGCCCATATTATGGGGGATGGGTCCTTCACCCCTCCACTTT. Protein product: CSAPILWGMGPSPLHF.

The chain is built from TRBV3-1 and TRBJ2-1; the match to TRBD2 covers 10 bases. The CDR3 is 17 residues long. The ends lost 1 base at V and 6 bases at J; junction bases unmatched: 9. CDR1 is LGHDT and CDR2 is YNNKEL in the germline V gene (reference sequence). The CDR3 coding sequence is TGTGCCAGCAGCCAAGGCTGGGCTAGCGGGAGTTTCAATGAGCAGTTCTTC. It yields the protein CASSQGWASGSFNEQFF.

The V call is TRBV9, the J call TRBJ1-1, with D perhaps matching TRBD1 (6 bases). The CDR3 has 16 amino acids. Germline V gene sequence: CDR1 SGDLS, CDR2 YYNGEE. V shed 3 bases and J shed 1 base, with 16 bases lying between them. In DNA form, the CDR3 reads TGTGCCAGCAGCGCCCCACAGGGTCTGGGGAACACTGAAGCTTTCTTT. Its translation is CASSAPQGLGNTEAFF.

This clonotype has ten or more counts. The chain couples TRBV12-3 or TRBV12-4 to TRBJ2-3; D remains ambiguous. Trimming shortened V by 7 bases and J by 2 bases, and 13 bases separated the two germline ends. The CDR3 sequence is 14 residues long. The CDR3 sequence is CASTMGIFTDTQYF. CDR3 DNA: TGTGCCAGCACCATGGGGATTTTCACAGATACGCAGTATTTT.

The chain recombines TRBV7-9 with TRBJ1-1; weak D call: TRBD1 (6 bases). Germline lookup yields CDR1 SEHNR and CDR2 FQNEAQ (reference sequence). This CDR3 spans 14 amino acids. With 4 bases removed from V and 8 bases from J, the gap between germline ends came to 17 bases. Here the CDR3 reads CASSSARDTTEAFF. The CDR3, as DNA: TGTGCCAGCAGCTCGGCCCGGGACACTACCGAAGCTTTCTTT.

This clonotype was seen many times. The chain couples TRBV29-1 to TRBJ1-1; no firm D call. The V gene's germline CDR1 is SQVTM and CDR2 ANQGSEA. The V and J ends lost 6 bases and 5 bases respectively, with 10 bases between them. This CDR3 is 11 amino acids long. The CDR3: CSVLQRTEAFF. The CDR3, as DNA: TGCAGCGTGCTACAGAGAACTGAAGCTTTCTTT.

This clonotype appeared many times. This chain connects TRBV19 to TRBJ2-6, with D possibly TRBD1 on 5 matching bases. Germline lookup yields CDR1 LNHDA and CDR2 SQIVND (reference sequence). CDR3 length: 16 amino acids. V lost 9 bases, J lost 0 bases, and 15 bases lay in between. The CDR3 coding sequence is TGTGCCAGCTTACCGGAAGGGGTCTCTGGGGCCAACGTCCTGACTTTC. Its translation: CASLPEGVSGANVLTF.

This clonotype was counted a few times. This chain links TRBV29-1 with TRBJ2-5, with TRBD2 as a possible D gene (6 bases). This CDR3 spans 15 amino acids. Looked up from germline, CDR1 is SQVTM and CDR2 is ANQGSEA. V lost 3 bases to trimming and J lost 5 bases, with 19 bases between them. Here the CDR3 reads CSVEATGLGRETQYF. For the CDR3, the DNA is TGCAGCGTTGAGGCGACCGGACTTGGGAGGGAGACCCAGTACTTC. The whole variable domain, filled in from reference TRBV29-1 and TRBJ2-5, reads SAVISQKPSRDICQRGTSLTIQCQVDSQVTMMFWYRQQPGQSLTLIATANQGSEATYESGFVIDKFPISRPNLTFSTLTVSNMSPEDSSIYLCSVEATGLGRETQYFGPGTRLLVL.

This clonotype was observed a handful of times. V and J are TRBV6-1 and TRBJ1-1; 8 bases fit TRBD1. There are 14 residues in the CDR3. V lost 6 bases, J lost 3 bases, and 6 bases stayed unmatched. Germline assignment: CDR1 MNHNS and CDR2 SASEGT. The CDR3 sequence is CASRLQGAYTEAFF. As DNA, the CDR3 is TGTGCCAGCAGGCTTCAGGGGGCGTACACTGAAGCTTTCTTT.

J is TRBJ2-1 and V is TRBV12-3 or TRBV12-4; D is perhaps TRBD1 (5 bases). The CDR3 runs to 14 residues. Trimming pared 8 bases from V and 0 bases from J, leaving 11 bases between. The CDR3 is CASHQGTSYNEQFF. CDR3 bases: TGTGCCAGCCACCAGGGCACCTCCTACAATGAGCAGTTCTTC.

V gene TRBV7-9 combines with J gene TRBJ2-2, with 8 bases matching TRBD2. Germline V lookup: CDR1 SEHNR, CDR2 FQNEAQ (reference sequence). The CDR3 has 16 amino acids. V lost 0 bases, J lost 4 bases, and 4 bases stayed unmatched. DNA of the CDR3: TGTGCCAGCAGCTTAGCGGCGGGGGGATTCACCGGGGAGCTGTTTTTT. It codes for CASSLAAGGFTGELFF.

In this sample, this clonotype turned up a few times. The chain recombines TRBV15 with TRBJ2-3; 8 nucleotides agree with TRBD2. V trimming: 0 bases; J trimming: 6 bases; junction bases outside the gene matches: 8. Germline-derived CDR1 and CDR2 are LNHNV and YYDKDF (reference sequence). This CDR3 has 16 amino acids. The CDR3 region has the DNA TGTGCCACCAGCAGAGATTTACTAGCGGCCGGGGATACGCAGTATTTT. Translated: CATSRDLLAAGDTQYF.

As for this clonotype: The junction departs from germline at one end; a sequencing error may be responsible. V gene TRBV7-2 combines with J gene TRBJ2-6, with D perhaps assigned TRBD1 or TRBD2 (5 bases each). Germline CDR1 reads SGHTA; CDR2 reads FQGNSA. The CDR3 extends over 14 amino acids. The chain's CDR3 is CASSQASGADVLTF. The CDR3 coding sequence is TGTGCCAGCAGCCAGGCATCCGGGGCCGACGTCCTGACTTTC.

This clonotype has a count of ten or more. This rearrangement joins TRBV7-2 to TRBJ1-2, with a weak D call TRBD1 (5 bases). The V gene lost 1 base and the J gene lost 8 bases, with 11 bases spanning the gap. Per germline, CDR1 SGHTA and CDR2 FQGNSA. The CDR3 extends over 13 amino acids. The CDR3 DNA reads TGTGCCAGCAGCTTAGGTATCAGGGAAGGCTACACCTTC. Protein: CASSLGIREGYTF.

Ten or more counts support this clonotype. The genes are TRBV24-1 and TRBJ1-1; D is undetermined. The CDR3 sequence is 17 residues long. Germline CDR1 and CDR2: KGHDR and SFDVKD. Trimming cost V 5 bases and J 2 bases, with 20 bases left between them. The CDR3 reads CATSGFKFSALNTEAFF. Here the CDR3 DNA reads TGTGCCACCAGTGGTTTCAAGTTCAGCGCCCTTAACACTGAAGCTTTCTTT.

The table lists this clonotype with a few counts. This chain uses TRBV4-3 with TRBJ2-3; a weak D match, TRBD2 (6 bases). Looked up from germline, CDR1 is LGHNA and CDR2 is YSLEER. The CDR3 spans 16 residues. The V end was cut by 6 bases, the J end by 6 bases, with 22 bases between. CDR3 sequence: CASSLIEAGPPDTQYF. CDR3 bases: TGCGCCAGCAGTCTAATCGAGGCGGGGCCCCCGGATACGCAGTATTTT.

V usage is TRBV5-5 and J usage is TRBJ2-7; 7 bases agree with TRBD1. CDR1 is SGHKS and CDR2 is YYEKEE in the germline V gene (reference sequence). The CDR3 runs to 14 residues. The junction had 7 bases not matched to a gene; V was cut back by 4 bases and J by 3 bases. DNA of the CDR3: TGTGCCAGCAGCAGGGGACGGGACAGCTACGAGCAGTACTTC. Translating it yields CASSRGRDSYEQYF.

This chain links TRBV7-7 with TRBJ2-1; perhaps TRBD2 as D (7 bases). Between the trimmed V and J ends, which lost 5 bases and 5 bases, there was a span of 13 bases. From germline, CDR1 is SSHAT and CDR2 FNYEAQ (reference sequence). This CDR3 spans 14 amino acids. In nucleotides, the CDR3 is TGTGCCAGCAGCGTGGGGGGGCAAGACAATGAGCAGTTCTTC. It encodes CASSVGGQDNEQFF.